Given below is one T cell receptor beta chain in context. This entry is derived from a study of blood T cell repertoires in COVID-19. Study details: COVID-19 samples, acute and convalescent, were from the United States, Italy and Spain.

The repertoire was sequenced with immunoSEQ multiplex PCR; TCRdb's copy has only in-frame clones and lacks some. The table records under 250,000 clones, roughly 91% of them present only once. CDR1 and CDR2 (germline): SQVTM, ANQGSEA. Trimming pared 1 base from V and 7 bases from J, leaving 17 bases between. The CDR3 loop spans 15 amino acids. The chain couples TRBV29-1 to TRBJ2-1, with D maybe TRBD1 (6 bases). The TCR originated in a woman aged 30 to 39 with acute COVID-19. Sequencing was carried out using PBMCs or T cells enriched from blood (not recorded which). The CDR3 sequence is CSVEGGRGIANEQFF. DNA for the CDR3: TGCAGCGTTGAAGGTGGCAGGGGAATAGCTAATGAGCAGTTCTTC.